This T cell receptor beta chain was retrieved from a study of cytomegalovirus exposure and HLA in healthy donors. The CDR3 sequence is 16 residues long. V shed 3 bases and J shed 0 bases, with 13 bases lying between them. Germline-derived CDR1 and CDR2 are SGHTS and YDEGEE. Amplification used 60 Vbeta primers and 13 Jbeta primers. Assay: immunoSEQ multiplex PCR; the TCRdb copy retains only in-frame clones and omits some. Here the sample spans roughly 60,000 clones, roughly 80% being singletons. The clonotype was recovered from a woman in her thirties or forties in good health and CMV-seropositive. This chain uses TRBV5-8 with TRBJ1-5; no clear D. The material sequenced was PBMCs. The CDR3 here is CASSSESRFSNQPQHF. DNA of the CDR3: TGTGCCAGCAGCTCTGAGTCTCGATTTAGCAATCAGCCCCAGCATTTT. The full variable domain, rest sourced from reference TRBV5-8 and TRBJ1-5, is EAGVTQSPTHLIKTRGQQATLRCSPISGHTSVYWYQQALGLGLQFLLWYDEGEERNRGNFPPRFSGRQFPNYSSELNVNALELEDSALYLCASSSESRFSNQPQHFGDGTRLSIL.